Below are 20 T cell receptor beta chains sequenced from a single sample in a study of T cell responses to AZD1222 COVID-19 vaccine. Assay used: immunoSEQ multiplex PCR; TCRdb lists only in-frame clones, some missing. The sample holds 95,000 to 150,000 clones, 92% seen once. The source material was peripheral blood, sampled on day 0 of AZD1222 vaccination. The receptors come from an adult in good health.

This chain joins TRBV7-9 and TRBJ1-6; the D is unclear. The V gene's germline CDR1 is SEHNR and CDR2 FQNEAQ (reference sequence). Trimming took off 3 bases at V and 10 bases at J, with 7 bases between the two ends. The CDR3 is 12 amino acids. The CDR3 is CASSFLGSPLHF. CDR3 DNA sequence: TGTGCCAGCAGCTTCCTGGGGTCACCCCTCCACTTT. Supplemented by reference TRBV7-9 and TRBJ1-6, the full variable domain reads DTGVSQNPRHKITKRGQNVTFRCDPISEHNRLYWYRQTLGQGPEFLTYFQNEAQLEKSRLLSDRFSAERPKGSFSTLEIQRTEQGDSAMYLCASSFLGSPLHFGNGTRLTVT.

V and J are TRBV2 and TRBJ1-2; no firm D call. V was clipped by 1 base and J by 4 bases, with 7 bases between them. Germline V lookup: CDR1 SNHLY, CDR2 FYNNEI. There are 13 residues in the CDR3. The CDR3 region is CASSEDSTYGYTF. CDR3 bases: TGTGCCAGCAGTGAAGATTCGACCTATGGCTACACCTTC.

In the case of this clone: Other DNA variants within this sample encode the same CDR3. The rearrangement joins TRBV18 to TRBJ1-1, with 11 bases lining up with TRBD1. With 2 bases clipped from V and 5 bases from J, the junction kept 1 base outside the gene matches. The CDR3 is 14 residues long. CDR1 is KGHSH, CDR2 LQKENI, per germline. The CDR3: CASSPGTGGTEAFF. CDR3 in DNA: TGTGCCAGCTCACCAGGGACAGGGGGAACTGAAGCTTTCTTT.

The rearrangement links TRBV2 to TRBJ1-3, with D maybe TRBD1 (6 bases). The CDR3 has 12 residues. From germline, CDR1 is SNHLY and CDR2 FYNNEI. The V gene lost 4 bases and the J gene lost 8 bases, with 9 bases spanning the gap. The CDR3 DNA follows: TGTGCCAGCAGTGCAGGGGAGGACACCATATATTTT. It codes for CASSAGEDTIYF.

The chain recombines TRBV27 with TRBJ2-1, with D perhaps TRBD2 (6 bases). The V end was cut by 2 bases, the J end by 4 bases, with 18 bases between. The length of the CDR3 is 17 residues. Germline assignment: CDR1 MNHEY and CDR2 SMNVEV (reference sequence). In DNA, the CDR3 is TGTGCCAGCAGTTTAAGTATGGGGACTTTCATTTACAATGAGCAGTTCTTC. It codes for CASSLSMGTFIYNEQFF.

The genes are TRBV12-3 or TRBV12-4 and TRBJ1-1; possible D gene TRBD1, 6 bases. The CDR3 extends over 13 amino acids. V was clipped by 3 bases and J by 5 bases, with 10 bases between them. This CDR3 reads CASSLGGQTEAFF. CDR3 DNA sequence: TGTGCCAGCAGTTTGGGGGGGCAGACTGAAGCTTTCTTT.

This clone came up a few times. The rearrangement joins TRBV29-1 to TRBJ2-1; the match to TRBD2 covers 16 bases. Germline V gives CDR1 SQVTM, CDR2 ANQGSEA. The J segment lost 3 bases and the V segment lost 6 bases, leaving 5 bases of the junction unmatched. This CDR3 spans 16 amino acids. Here the CDR3 reads CSVAGLAGGGYNEQFF. The CDR3 nucleotides read TGCAGCGTGGCGGGACTAGCGGGAGGGGGCTACAATGAGCAGTTCTTC.

This clone was recorded once. This rearrangement joins TRBV5-4 to TRBJ1-1; 8 bases agree with TRBD1. This CDR3 has 15 residues. Germline loops: CDR1 SGHNT, CDR2 YYREEE (reference sequence). V dropped 4 bases and J dropped 7; count of bases not matched to a gene: 12. CDR3 bases: TGTGCCAGCAGCCCGCAGGGGGCCCCCCCCAGTGAAGCTTTCTTT. Protein: CASSPQGAPPSEAFF.

The chain has TRBV28 and TRBJ1-1, with D hard to call. The CDR3 contains 14 residues. The V gene's germline CDR1 is MDHEN and CDR2 SYDVKM. V lost 6 bases and J 1 base, leaving 12 bases between the germline ends. CDR3 sequence (DNA): TGTGCCAGCAGCTCTCCGTCCAGGAACACTGAAGCTTTCTTT. Residues: CASSSPSRNTEAFF.

The table lists this clone with a count of one. The chain has TRBV27 and TRBJ1-2; 11 bases are shared with TRBD1. This CDR3 region has 13 residues. Germline CDR1 MNHEY, CDR2 SMNVEV (reference sequence). J was trimmed by 6 bases and V by 5 bases; bases with no gene match: 2. CDR3 in amino acids: CASSLGQGDGYTF. The CDR3 DNA follows: TGTGCCAGCAGTCTGGGACAGGGGGATGGCTACACCTTC.

The V gene is TRBV5-4, the J gene TRBJ1-5; D is undetermined. Trimming took off 4 bases at V and 5 bases at J, with 10 bases between the two ends. Per the germline V gene, CDR1 is SGHNT and CDR2 is YYREEE (reference sequence). This CDR3 has 13 residues. The CDR3 reads CASSRAPDQPQHF. CDR3 sequence (DNA): TGTGCCAGCAGCAGGGCCCCGGATCAGCCCCAGCATTTT. The full variable domain, in which reference TRBV5-4 and TRBJ1-5 provide the parts outside the CDR3, is ETGVTQSPTHLIKTRGQQVTLRCSSQSGHNTVSWYQQALGQGPQFIFQYYREEENGRGNFPPRFSGLQFPNYSSELNVNALELDDSALYLCASSRAPDQPQHFGDGTRLSIL.

This clone occurred once. The V gene is TRBV19, the J gene TRBJ1-4; 11 bases line up with TRBD1. The germline gives CDR1 LNHDA, CDR2 SQIVND (reference sequence). V shed 6 bases, J shed 6 bases, and the junction held 9 bases outside the gene matches. The CDR3 is made up of 16 amino acids. The CDR3, as DNA: TGTGCCAGTAGGGGCCCGGACAGGGGGCGCGATGAAAAACTGTTTTTT. This sequence encodes CASRGPDRGRDEKLFF.

The chain employs TRBV11-3 and TRBJ2-1, with 14 bases aligning to TRBD2. The J segment lost 6 bases and the V segment lost 6 bases, leaving 7 bases of the junction unmatched. Looked up from germline, CDR1 is SGHNT and CDR2 is YENEEA. CDR3 size: 16 residues. The CDR3, as DNA: TGTGCCAGCAGTTTACCTGGGACTAGCGGGAGCAATGAGCAGTTCTTC. It yields the protein CASSLPGTSGSNEQFF.

The CDR3 loop reads CASSPPASGRTNTGELFF. CDR3 nucleotide sequence: TGTGCCAGCAGCCCCCCCGCGAGCGGTCGAACGAACACCGGGGAGCTGTTTTTT. The chain joins TRBV7-9 to TRBJ2-2; a possible D gene is TRBD2 (5 bases). V lost 5 bases to trimming and J lost 0 bases, with 19 bases between them. CDR1 is SEHNR and CDR2 is FQNEAQ in the germline V gene (reference sequence). The CDR3 is 18 residues long. Together with reference TRBV7-9 and TRBJ2-2, the CDR3 gives the full variable domain: DTGVSQNPRHKITKRGQNVTFRCDPISEHNRLYWYRQTLGQGPEFLTYFQNEAQLEKSRLLSDRFSAERPKGSFSTLEIQRTEQGDSAMYLCASSPPASGRTNTGELFFGEGSRLTVL.

The chain has TRBV25-1 and TRBJ1-5; D might be TRBD1 (5 bases). Trimming took off 7 bases at V and 6 bases at J, with 13 bases between the two ends. The CDR3 runs to 13 residues. The germline CDR1 and CDR2 sequences are MGHDK and SYGVNS. CDR3 loop: CASTGQMGQPQHF. The CDR3 coding sequence is TGTGCCAGCACGGGGCAGATGGGTCAGCCCCAGCATTTT. Supplemented by reference TRBV25-1 and TRBJ1-5, the full variable domain reads EADIYQTPRYLVIGTGKKITLECSQTMGHDKMYWYQQDPGMELHLIHYSYGVNSTEKGDLSSESTVSRIRTEHFPLTLESARPSHTSQYLCASTGQMGQPQHFGDGTRLSIL.

The rearrangement joins TRBV6-2 or TRBV6-3 to TRBJ2-7; 9 nucleotides match TRBD1. V was clipped by 4 bases and J by 4 bases; unmatched bases: 5. CDR1 MNHEY and CDR2 SVGEGT come from the germline V gene. This CDR3 comprises 14 residues. Here the CDR3 DNA reads TGTGCCAGCAGTTCGGGACAGGGACCTTACGAGCAGTACGTC. Translation gives CASSSGQGPYEQYV.

This chain links TRBV7-6 with TRBJ2-2; D unclear. V lost 8 bases, J lost 1 base, and 11 bases lay in between. Germline values: CDR1 SGHVS, CDR2 FNYEAQ. The CDR3 runs 14 residues. The CDR3 is CASRPTGNTGELFF. The CDR3 DNA follows: TGTGCCAGCCGACCGACTGGGAACACCGGGGAGCTGTTTTTT.

The CDR3 is CASSPGTRNTEAFF. CDR3 DNA: TGTGCCAGTAGTCCCGGAACACGGAACACTGAAGCTTTCTTT. This chain links TRBV19 with TRBJ1-1, with no clear D. The CDR3 sequence is 14 residues long. Trimming left V 5 bases short and J 1 base short, with 11 bases between. CDR1 is LNHDA and CDR2 is SQIVND in the germline V gene (reference sequence).

The chain combines TRBV30 with TRBJ2-1; D not resolved. V shed 1 base and J shed 6 bases, with 7 bases lying between them. Germline assignment: CDR1 GTSNPN and CDR2 SVGIG (reference sequence). The CDR3 totals 12 residues. The DNA for the CDR3 is TGTGCCTGGAGTGATCCGCCCAATGAGCAGTTCTTC. Its protein product is CAWSDPPNEQFF.

The chain links TRBV12-5 to TRBJ2-5, with 9 bases identical to TRBD2. In germline, CDR1 is LGHNT, CDR2 FRNRAP. Trimming removed 3 bases from V and 5 bases from J; junction bases left unmatched: 4. The CDR3 has 14 amino acids. The CDR3 DNA is TGTGCTAGTGGTTTTAGCGGGGGCCAGGAGACCCAGTACTTC. It yields the protein CASGFSGGQETQYF.